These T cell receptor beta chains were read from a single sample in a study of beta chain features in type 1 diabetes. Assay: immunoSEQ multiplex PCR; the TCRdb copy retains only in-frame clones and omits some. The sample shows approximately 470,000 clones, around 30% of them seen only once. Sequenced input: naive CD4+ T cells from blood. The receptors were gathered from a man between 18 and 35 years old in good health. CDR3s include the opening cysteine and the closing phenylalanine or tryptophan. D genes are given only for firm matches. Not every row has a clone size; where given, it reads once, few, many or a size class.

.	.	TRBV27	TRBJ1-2	TGTGCCAGCAGTCCAGGGTATGGAGGCTACACCTTC	CASSPGYGGYTF
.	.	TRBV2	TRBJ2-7	TGTGCCAGCAGTGAGTTCGTCGAGCAGTACTTC	CASSEFVEQYF
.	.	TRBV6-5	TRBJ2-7	TGTGCCAGCAGCGCCGAGGCCACCTACGAGCAGTACTTC	CASSAEATYEQYF
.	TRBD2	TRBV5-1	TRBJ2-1	TGCGCCAGCAGCTTGGCCCTGGCGGGAGATATGAGTGAGCAGTTCTTC	CASSLALAGDMSEQFF
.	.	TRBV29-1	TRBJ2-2	TGCAGCGTTAGTTTCACCGGGGAGCTGTTTTTT	CSVSFTGELFF
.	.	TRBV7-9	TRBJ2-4	TGTGCCAGCAGCTTTCGGGACAATCCCGGGAACATTCAGTACTTC	CASSFRDNPGNIQYF
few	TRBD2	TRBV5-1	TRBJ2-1	TGCGCCAGCAGCTTCGGCGGGAGGGCCGAGGATGAGCAGTTCTTC	CASSFGGRAEDEQFF
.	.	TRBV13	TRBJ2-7	TGTGCCAGCAGCTTAACGGAATACGAGCAGTACTTC	CASSLTEYEQYF
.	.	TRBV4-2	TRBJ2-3	TGTGCCAGCAGCCAGCTAGCCTTCACAGATACGCAGTATTTT	CASSQLAFTDTQYF
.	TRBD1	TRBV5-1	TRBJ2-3	TGCGCCAGCAGCTTGGAGCCGACAGGGCTCACAGATACGCAGTATTTT	CASSLEPTGLTDTQYF
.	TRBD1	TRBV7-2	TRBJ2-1	TGTGCCAGCAGCAGGACCGGGACAGGGAATGAGCAGTTCTTC	CASSRTGTGNEQFF
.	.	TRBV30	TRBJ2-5	TGTGCCTGCACCAGGGGTTCACGGGAGACCCAGTACTTC	CACTRGSRETQYF
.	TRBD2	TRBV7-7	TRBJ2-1	TGTGCTAGCAGCTCTAGCGGGGGTGACAATGAGCAGTTCTTC	CASSSSGGDNEQFF
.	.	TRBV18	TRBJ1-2	TGTGCCAGCTCCTCGGACAAGTCTAACTATGGCTACACCTTC	CASSSDKSNYGYTF
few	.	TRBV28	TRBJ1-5	TGTGCCAGCAGGGAGGACGGCAATCAGCCCCAGCATTTT	CASREDGNQPQHF
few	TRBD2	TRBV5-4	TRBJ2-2	TGTGCCAGCAGCTCCCTCGCGGGAGGGATAGGCGGGGAGCTGTTTTTT	CASSSLAGGIGGELFF
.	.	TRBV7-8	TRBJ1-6	TGTGCCAGCAGCTTCGGGCAGAATAATTCACCCCTCCACTTT	CASSFGQNNSPLHF
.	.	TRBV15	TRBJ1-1	TGTGCCACCAGCAGAGTGGGGATTAGGTACGCTGAAGCTTTCTTT	CATSRVGIRYAEAFF
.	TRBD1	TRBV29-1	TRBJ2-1	TGCAGCGTGGGGACAGGGCCGGGGGATGAGCAGTTCTTC	CSVGTGPGDEQFF
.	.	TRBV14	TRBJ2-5	TGTGCCAGCAGCCAAGGGGGCGAGACCCAGTACTTC	CASSQGGETQYF
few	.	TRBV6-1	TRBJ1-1	TGTGCCAGCAGTGCCACAAAAAAGGGAGCTTTCTTT	CASSATKKGAFF
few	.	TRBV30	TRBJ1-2	TGTGCCTGGAGGCACTTTTCCGGGCAGGTCAAAGGGGGTGGCTACACCTTC	CAWRHFSGQVKGGGYTF
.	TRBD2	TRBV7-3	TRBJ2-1	TGTGCCAGCAGCTTAGGACTAGATGGGTACAATGAGCAGTTCTTC	CASSLGLDGYNEQFF
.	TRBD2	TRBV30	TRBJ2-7	TGTGCCTGGAGTGGGACTAGCGCTTCCTACGAGCAGTACTTC	CAWSGTSASYEQYF
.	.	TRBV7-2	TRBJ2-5	TGTGCCAGCAGCTTAGCTTCATCCGGGCCGGAGACCCAGTACTTC	CASSLASSGPETQYF
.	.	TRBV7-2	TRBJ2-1	TGTGCCAGCAGCTTAGATAGTTGGGGTAGTGAGCAGTTCTTC	CASSLDSWGSEQFF
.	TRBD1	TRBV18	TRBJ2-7	TGTGCCAGCTCACCGGGACAGGGGATCTACGAGCAGTACTTC	CASSPGQGIYEQYF
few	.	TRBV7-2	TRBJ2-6	TGTGCCAGCAGCCCGTGGGGCAGTGGGGCCAACGTCCTGACTTTC	CASSPWGSGANVLTF
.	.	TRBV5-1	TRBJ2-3	TGCGCCAGCAGCTTGACAGGATACACAGATACGCAGTATTTT	CASSLTGYTDTQYF
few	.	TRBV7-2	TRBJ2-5	TGTGCCAGCAGCCCCTTTATGGCGGTCAGATACGAGACCCAGTACTTC	CASSPFMAVRYETQYF
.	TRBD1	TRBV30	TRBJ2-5	TGTGCCTGGACAGGGGGCGATGAGCAGTACTTC	CAWTGGDEQYF
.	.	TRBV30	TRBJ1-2	TGTGCCTGGAGTGTACGTCCCGGTTACGATGGCTACACCTTC	CAWSVRPGYDGYTF
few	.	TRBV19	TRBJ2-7	TGTGCCAGTAGTATAGTCCAGGGCTACGAGCAGTACTTC	CASSIVQGYEQYF
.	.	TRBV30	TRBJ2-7	TGTGCCTGGAGTGTACGCAGGGAGCAGTACTTC	CAWSVRREQYF
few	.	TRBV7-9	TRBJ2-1	TGTGCCAGCAGCTTGGAGGGGAATGAGCAGTTCTTC	CASSLEGNEQFF
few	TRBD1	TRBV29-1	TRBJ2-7	TGCAGCGTTGAAGAACAGGGGACCTACGAGCAGTACTTC	CSVEEQGTYEQYF
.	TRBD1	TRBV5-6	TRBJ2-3	TGTGCCAGCAGCTATAGACAGGGAACAGATACGCAGTATTTT	CASSYRQGTDTQYF
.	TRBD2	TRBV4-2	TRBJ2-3	TGTGCCAGCAGCCTCGGACTAGCCACAGATACGCAGTATTTT	CASSLGLATDTQYF
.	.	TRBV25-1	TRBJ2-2	TGTGCCAGCAGTGGGAAACAGGGGAACACCGGGGAGCTGTTTTTT	CASSGKQGNTGELFF
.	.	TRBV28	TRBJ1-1	TGTGCCACCAAGGTAACTGAAGCTTTCTTT	CATKVTEAFF
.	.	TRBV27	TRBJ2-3	TGTGCCAGCACTCAGGGGGGCCCCTCGGATACGCAGTATTTT	CASTQGGPSDTQYF
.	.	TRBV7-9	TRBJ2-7	TGTGCCAGCAGCTCCACTCCGGGACACTCCTACGAGCAGTACTTC	CASSSTPGHSYEQYF
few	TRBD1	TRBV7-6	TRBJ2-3	TGTGCCAGCAGCCCCGGACAGGCAACAGATACGCAGTATTTT	CASSPGQATDTQYF
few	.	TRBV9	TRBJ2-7	TGTGCCAGCAGCGTAGGTTTTACGGACGAGGTGGGCGAGCAGTACTTC	CASSVGFTDEVGEQYF
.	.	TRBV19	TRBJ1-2	TGTGCCAGTAGTATTGACACTAACTATGGCTACACCTTC	CASSIDTNYGYTF
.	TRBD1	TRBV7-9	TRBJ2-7	TGTGCCAGCAGCTTAGTTCCGGGACAGGGGTCCTACGAGCAGTACTTC	CASSLVPGQGSYEQYF
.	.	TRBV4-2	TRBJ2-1	TGTGCCAGCAGCCAAGATCTGGTCAGGGGCATCAATGAGCAGTTCTTC	CASSQDLVRGINEQFF
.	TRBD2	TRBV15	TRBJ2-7	TGTGCCACCAGCAGACGAGCGGGAGCCTACGAGCAGTACTTC	CATSRRAGAYEQYF
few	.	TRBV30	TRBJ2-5	TGTGCCTGGAGACAGAGACTAGTAGAGACCCAGTACTTC	CAWRQRLVETQYF